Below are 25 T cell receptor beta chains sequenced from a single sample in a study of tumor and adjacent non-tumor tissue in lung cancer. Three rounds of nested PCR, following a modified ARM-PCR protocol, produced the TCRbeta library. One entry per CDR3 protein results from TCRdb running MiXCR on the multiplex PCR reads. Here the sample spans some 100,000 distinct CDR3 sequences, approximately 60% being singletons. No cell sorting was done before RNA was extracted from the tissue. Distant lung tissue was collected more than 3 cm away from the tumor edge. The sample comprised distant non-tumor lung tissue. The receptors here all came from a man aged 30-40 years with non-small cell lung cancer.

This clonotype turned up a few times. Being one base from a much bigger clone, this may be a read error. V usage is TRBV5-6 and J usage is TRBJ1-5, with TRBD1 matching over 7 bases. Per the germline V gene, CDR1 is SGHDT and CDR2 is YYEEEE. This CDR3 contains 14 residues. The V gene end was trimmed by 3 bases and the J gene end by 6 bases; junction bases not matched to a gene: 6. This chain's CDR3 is CASSYGQESQPQHF. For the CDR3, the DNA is TGTGCCAGCAGCTACGGACAGGAGAGTCAGCCCCAGCATTTT.

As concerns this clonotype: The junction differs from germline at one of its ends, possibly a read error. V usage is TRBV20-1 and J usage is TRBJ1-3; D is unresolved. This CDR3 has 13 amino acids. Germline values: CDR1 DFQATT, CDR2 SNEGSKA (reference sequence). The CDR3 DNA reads TGCAGTGCTAAGCAAGAGTCTGGAACCACCATATACTTT. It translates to CSAKQESGTTIYF.

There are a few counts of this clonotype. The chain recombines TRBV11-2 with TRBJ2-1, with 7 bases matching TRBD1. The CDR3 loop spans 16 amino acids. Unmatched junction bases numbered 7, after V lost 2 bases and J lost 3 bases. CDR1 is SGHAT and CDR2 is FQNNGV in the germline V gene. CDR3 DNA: TGTGCCAGCAGCTTACAGGGACAGCCGCTCTACAATGAGCAGTTCTTC. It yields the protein CASSLQGQPLYNEQFF.

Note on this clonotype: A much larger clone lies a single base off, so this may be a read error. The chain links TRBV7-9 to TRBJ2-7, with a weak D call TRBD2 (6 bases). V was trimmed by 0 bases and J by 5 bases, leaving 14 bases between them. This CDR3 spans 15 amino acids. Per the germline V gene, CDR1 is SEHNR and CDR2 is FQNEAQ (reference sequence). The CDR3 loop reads CASSLAVEGGHEQYF. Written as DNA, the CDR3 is TGTGCCAGCAGCTTAGCGGTGGAGGGCGGCCACGAGCAGTACTTC.

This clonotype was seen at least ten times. The chain's CDR3 is CASSQDRSGPTGELFF. CDR3 sequence (DNA): TGCGCCAGCAGCCAAGATAGGAGCGGACCTACCGGGGAGCTGTTTTTT. The V gene is TRBV4-3, the J gene TRBJ2-2; weak D call: TRBD2 (5 bases). The germline V gene encodes CDR1 LGHNA and CDR2 YSLEER. This CDR3 comprises 16 residues. Trimming pared 0 bases from V and 5 bases from J, leaving 13 bases between.

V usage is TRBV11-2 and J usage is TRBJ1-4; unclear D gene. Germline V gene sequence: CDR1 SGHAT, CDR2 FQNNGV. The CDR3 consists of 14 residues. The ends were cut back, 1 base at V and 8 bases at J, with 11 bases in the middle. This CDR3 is CASSLVAIREKLFF. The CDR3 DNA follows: TGTGCCAGCAGCTTAGTCGCGATTAGGGAAAAACTGTTTTTT.

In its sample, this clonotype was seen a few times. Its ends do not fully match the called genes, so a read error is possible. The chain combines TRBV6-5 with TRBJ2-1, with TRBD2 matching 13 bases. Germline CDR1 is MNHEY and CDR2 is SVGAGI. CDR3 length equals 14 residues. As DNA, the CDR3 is TGTGCCAGCAGTTGGACTAGCGGGAGAAATGAGCAGCTCTTC. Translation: CASSWTSGRNEQLF.

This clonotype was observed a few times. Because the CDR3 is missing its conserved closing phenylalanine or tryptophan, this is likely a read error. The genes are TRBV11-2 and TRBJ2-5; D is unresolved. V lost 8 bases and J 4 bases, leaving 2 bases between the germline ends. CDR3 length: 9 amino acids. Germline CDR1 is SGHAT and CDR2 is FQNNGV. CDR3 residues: CASRETQYL. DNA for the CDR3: TGTGCCAGCCGAGAGACCCAGTACCTC.

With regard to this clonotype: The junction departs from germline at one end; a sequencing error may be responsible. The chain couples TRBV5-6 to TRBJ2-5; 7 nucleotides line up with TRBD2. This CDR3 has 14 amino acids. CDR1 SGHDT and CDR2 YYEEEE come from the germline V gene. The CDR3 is CVSTTAGDEETQYF. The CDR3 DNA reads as TGTGTCAGCACCACTGCGGGGGATGAAGAGACCCAGTACTTT. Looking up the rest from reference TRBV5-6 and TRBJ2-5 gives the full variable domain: DAGVTQSPTHLIKTRGQQVTLRCSPKSGHDTVSWYQQALGQGPQFIFQYYEEEERQRGNFPDRFSGHQFPNYSSELNVNALLLGDSALYLCVSTTAGDEETQYFGPGTRLLVL.

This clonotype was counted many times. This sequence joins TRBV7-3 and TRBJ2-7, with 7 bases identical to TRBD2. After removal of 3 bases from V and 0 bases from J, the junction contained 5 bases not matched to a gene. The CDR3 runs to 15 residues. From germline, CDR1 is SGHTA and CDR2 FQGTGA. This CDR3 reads CASSFVGRSSYEQYF. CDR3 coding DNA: TGTGCCAGCAGCTTTGTCGGGAGGAGCTCCTACGAGCAGTACTTC.

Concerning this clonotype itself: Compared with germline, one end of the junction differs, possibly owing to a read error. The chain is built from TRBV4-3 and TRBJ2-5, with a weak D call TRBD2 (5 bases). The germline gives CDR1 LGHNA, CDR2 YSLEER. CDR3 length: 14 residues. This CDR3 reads CAGSQASGQETQYF. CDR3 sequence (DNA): TGCGCCGGCAGTCAAGCCTCGGGACAAGAGACCCAGTACTTC.

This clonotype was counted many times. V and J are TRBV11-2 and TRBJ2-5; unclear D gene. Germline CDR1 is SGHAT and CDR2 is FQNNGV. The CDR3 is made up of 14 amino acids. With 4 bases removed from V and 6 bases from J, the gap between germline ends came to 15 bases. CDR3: CASSSLRSPKTQYF. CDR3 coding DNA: TGTGCCAGCAGCTCCTTACGGTCGCCCAAGACCCAGTACTTC.

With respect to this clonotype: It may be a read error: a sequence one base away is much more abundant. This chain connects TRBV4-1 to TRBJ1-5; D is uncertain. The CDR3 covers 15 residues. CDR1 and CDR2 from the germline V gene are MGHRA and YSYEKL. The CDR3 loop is CAISQRFSSNQPQHF. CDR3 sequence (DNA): TGCGCCATCAGCCAACGGTTCTCTAGCAATCAGCCCCAGCATTTT.

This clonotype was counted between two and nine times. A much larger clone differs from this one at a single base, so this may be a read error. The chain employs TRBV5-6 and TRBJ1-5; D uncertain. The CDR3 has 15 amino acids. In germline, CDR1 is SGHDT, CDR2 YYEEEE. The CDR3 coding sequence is TGTCCCAGCAGCTTGGCCATAGGGCGCAATCAGCCCCAGCATTTT. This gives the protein CPSSLAIGRNQPQHF. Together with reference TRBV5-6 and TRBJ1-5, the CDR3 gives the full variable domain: DAGVTQSPTHLIKTRGQQVTLRCSPKSGHDTVSWYQQALGQGPQFIFQYYEEEERQRGNFPDRFSGHQFPNYSSELNVNALLLGDSALYLCPSSLAIGRNQPQHFGDGTRLSIL.

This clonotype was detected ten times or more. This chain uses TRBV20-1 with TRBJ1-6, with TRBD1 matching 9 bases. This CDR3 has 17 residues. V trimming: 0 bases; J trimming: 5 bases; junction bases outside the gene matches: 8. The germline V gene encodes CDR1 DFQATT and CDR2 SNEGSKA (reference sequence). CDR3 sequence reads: CSARDHRGLGNNSPLHF. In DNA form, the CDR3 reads TGCAGTGCTAGAGATCACAGGGGGCTAGGAAATAATTCACCCCTCCACTTT.

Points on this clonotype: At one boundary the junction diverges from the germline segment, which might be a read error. The CDR3 is CVSSYSRGPSSYNEQFF. The DNA for the CDR3 is TGTGTCAGCAGCTACTCCCGGGGGCCGAGCTCCTACAATGAGCAGTTCTTC. The genes are TRBV6-5 and TRBJ2-1; perhaps D is TRBD1 or TRBD2 (6 bases each). In germline, CDR1 is MNHEY, CDR2 SVGAGI. This CDR3 comprises 17 residues.

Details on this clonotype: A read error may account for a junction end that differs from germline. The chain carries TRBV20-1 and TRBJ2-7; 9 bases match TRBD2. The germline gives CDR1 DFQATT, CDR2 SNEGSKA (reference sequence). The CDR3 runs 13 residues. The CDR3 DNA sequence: TGTAGTGCTATGACTAGCGGAATATACGAGCAGTACTTC. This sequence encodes CSAMTSGIYEQYF.

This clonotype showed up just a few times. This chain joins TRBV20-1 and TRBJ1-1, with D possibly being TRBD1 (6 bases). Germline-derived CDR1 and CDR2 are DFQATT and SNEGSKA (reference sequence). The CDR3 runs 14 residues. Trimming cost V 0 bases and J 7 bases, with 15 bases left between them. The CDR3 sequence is CSARDHRDFSEAFF. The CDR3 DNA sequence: TGCAGTGCTAGAGACCACAGGGATTTCAGTGAAGCTTTCTTT.

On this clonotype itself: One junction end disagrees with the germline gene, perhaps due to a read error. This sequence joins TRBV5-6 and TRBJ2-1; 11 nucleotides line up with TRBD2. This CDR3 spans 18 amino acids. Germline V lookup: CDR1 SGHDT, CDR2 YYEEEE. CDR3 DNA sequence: TGCGCCAGCAGCTCCTCGCCAGGAGGTAGCGGGGGGGGTGGTGAGCAGTTCTTC. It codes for CASSSSPGGSGGGGEQFF.

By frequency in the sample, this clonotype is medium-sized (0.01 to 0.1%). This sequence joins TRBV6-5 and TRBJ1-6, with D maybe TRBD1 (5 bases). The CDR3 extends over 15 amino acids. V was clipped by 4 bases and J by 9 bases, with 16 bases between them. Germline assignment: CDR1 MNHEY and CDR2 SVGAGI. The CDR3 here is CASSSEGTEGSPLHF. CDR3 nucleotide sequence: TGTGCCAGCAGTTCCGAGGGGACGGAGGGTTCACCCCTCCACTTT.

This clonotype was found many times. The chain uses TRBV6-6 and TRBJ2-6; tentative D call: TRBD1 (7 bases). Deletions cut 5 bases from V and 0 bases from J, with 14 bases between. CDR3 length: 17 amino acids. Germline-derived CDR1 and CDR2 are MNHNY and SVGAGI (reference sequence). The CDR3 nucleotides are TGTGCCAGCAGTCGGGACAGCGGGTACTCTGGGGCCAACGTCCTGACTTTC. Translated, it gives CASSRDSGYSGANVLTF.

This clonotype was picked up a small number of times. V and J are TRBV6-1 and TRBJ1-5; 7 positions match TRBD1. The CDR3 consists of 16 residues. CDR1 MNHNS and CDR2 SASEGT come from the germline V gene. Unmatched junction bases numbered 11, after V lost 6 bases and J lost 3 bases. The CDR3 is CASSSGQLTNNQPQHF. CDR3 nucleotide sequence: TGTGCCAGCAGCTCGGGACAGCTTACCAACAATCAGCCCCAGCATTTT.

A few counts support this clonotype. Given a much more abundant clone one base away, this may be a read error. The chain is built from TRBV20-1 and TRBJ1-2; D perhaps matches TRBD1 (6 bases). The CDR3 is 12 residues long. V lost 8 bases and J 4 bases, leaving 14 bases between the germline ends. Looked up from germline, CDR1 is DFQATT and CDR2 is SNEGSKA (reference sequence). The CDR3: CSTLRGSYGYTF. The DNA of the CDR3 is TGCAGTACTCTCAGGGGATCCTATGGCTACACCTTC.

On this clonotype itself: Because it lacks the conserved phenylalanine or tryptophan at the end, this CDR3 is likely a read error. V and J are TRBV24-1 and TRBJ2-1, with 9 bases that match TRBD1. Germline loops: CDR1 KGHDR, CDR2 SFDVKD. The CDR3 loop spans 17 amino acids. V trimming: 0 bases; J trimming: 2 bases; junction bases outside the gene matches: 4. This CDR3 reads CATSDLTGTGTYNEQFS. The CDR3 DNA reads TGTGCCACCAGTGATTTGACCGGGACAGGGACCTACAATGAGCAGTTCTCC.

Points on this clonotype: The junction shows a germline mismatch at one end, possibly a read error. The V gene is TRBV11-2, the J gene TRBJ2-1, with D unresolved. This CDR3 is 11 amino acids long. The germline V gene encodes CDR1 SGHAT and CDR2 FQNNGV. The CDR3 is CAISPLDEQFF. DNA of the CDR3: TGTGCCATCAGCCCTTTGGACGAGCAGTTCTTC.